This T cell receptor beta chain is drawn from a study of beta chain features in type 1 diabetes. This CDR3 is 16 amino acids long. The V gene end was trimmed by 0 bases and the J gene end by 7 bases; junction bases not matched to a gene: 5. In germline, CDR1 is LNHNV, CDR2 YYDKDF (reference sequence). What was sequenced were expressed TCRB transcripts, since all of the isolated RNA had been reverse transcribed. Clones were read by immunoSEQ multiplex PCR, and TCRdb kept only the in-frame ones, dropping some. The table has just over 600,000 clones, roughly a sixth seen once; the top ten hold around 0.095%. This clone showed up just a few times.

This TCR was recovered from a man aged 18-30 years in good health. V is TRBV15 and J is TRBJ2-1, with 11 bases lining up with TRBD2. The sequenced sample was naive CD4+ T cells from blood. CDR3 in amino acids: CATSRDPSGGYNEQFF. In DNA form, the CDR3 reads TGTGCCACCAGCAGAGATCCTAGCGGGGGGTATAATGAGCAGTTCTTC.